This entry concerns a single TCR beta chain. V gave up 2 bases and J gave up 4 bases; unmatched junction bases: 2. The CDR3 is made up of 14 amino acids. The germline V gene encodes CDR1 SGHRS and CDR2 YFSETQ. The sample is drawn from a study of blood T cell repertoires in COVID-19. About the research overall: Sample material is recorded as cDNA or gDNA derived from T cells, B-cell-depleted T cells, or PBMCs.

The Seattle site enrolled patients during active infection and followed them longitudinally. Original data processing: Estimated nucleated cell counts came from reference gene primer amplification. TCRdb keeps only in-frame clones here, not all; method: immunoSEQ multiplex PCR. V and J calls and clone size come straight from that table; D and trimming were deduced from the DNA. The sample includes some 500,000 clones, 85% to 90% of them seen just once. This clonotype was obtained from a woman between 50 and 59 years old with COVID-19, enrolled during active disease. Sequenced sample: peripheral blood. The V gene is TRBV5-1, the J gene TRBJ2-3; 9 bases are a match to TRBD2. The CDR3 coding sequence is TGCGCCAGCAGCTTTAGACTAGCGGCAGATACGCAGTATTTT. This gives the protein CASSFRLAADTQYF.